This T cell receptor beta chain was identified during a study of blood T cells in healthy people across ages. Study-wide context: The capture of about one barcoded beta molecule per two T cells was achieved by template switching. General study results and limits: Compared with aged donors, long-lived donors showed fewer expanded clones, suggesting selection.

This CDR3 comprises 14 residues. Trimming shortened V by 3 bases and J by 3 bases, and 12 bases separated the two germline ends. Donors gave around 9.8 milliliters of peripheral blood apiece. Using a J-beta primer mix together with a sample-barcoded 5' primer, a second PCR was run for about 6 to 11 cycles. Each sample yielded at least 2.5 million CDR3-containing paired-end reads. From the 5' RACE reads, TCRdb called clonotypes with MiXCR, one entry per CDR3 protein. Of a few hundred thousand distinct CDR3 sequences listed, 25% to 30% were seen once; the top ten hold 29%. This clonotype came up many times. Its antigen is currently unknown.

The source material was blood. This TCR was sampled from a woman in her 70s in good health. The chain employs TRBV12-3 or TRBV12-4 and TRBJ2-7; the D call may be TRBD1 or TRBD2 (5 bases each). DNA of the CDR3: TGTGCCAGCAGTTTGATTGGGGGATACTACGAGCAGTACTTC. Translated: CASSLIGGYYEQYF.